The present TCR beta chain was sequenced within a study of CD8 T cells in ankylosing spondylitis (dated by TCRdb to the late 2010s). With regard to the full study: T cell receptor beta repertoires were profiled in healthy donors and ankylosing spondylitis patients so that disease-linked TCR variants could be found. The full study cohort comprised 25 ankylosing spondylitis patients and some 100 healthy donors. Peripheral blood samples were taken, and synovial fluid was additionally collected from ankylosing spondylitis patients. Findings and caveats that apply to the study as a whole: Significant enrichment of the disease-linked clones was reported in matched synovial fluid samples from ankylosing spondylitis patients. Some motif variants were previously reported in synovial fluid and blood of reactive arthritis patients, suggesting common disease-initiation mechanisms. Blood from ankylosing spondylitis patients appeared to be characterized by a TCR beta motif made up of about 8 highly homologous amino acid variants. The disease-linked clones showed a CD8+ phenotype and occurred at relatively low frequencies in peripheral blood.

Relative to germline, V is 0 bases shorter and J is 7 bases shorter, with 6 bases between their ends. Including the terminal cysteine and phenylalanine, the CDR3 comprises 12 residues. The only DNA kept is the CDR3, 36 bases in frame from the first base. This clonotype was seen only a few times. It lacks a known antigen. The input lacks base qualities; no much larger clone sits a single base away. TCRdb names Illumina HiSeq 2500 as the instrument used. TCR beta libraries were prepared by quantitative 5'-RACE with molecular barcodes. In the paper's pipeline: A new computational method based on a probabilistic model of VDJ rearrangement was used to identify disease-linked TCR variants. TCRdb took the public reads, trimmed them with fastp at Q25, ran MiXCR for clone calling and kept in-frame beta chains. Rows matching on CDR3 protein sequence are summarized as one entry with the most common DNA and genes. Here the V and J calls rest on TCRdb's processing, not on the authors' analysis. Present in this sample are 750,000 to 850,000 distinct CDR3 sequences, over 9.5% of which were seen just once. The ten largest make up approximately 0.46% of the sample.

This sequence originates from a male donor with ankylosing spondylitis. The sample taken for sequencing was blood, either unsorted or a sorted T cell fraction (not recorded which). The chain uses TRBV12-3 or TRBV12-4 and TRBJ1-1; the D gene cannot be resolved reliably. The DNA sequence reads TGTGCCAGCAGTTTAGCCGTTATTGAAGCTTTCTTT. Protein translation: CASSLAVIEAFF.